The 4 T cell receptor beta chains below were found in one sample sequenced in a study of T cell responses to AZD1222 COVID-19 vaccine. Here immunoSEQ multiplex PCR was the method, and the copy in TCRdb shows in-frame clones only, minus some. This sample has 95,000 to 150,000 clones, with roughly 90% found just once. The specimen was peripheral blood, collected on day 0 of AZD1222 vaccination. These receptors were collected from an adult in good health.

The V and J genes are TRBV27 and TRBJ1-2, with D unresolved. The CDR3 extends over 12 amino acids. The germline V gene has CDR1 MNHEY and CDR2 SMNVEV (reference sequence). V shed 11 bases and J shed 2 bases, with 12 bases lying between them. CDR3 residues: CAQLGRNYGYTF. CDR3 sequence (DNA): TGTGCCCAGCTGGGCAGAAACTATGGCTACACCTTC.

The chain couples TRBV9 to TRBJ1-2; D may be TRBD1 (5 bases). The CDR3 extends over 15 amino acids. Trimming removed 0 bases at V and 6 bases at J, with 15 bases between. Germline lookup yields CDR1 SGDLS and CDR2 YYNGEE. CDR3 region: CASSVGQGVLHGYTF. The CDR3 nucleotides are TGTGCCAGCAGCGTAGGGCAGGGAGTACTCCATGGCTACACCTTC. Full variable domain (missing parts from reference TRBV9 and TRBJ1-2): DSGVTQTPKHLITATGQRVTLRCSPRSGDLSVYWYQQSLDQGLQFLIQYYNGEERAKGNILERFSAQQFPDLHSELNLSSLELGDSALYFCASSVGQGVLHGYTFGSGTRLTVV.

The rearrangement joins TRBV5-1 to TRBJ1-1; unclear D gene. V lost 0 bases and J 1 base, leaving 7 bases between the germline ends. The CDR3 contains 14 residues. The germline V gene encodes CDR1 SGHRS and CDR2 YFSETQ. The CDR3 DNA reads TGCGCCAGCAGCTTGGGGCCGGCGAACACTGAAGCTTTCTTT. It yields the protein CASSLGPANTEAFF.

This clone appeared once. The J gene is TRBJ1-1, the V gene TRBV10-3; TRBD1 agrees at 9 bases. J was trimmed by 4 bases and V by 10 bases; bases with no gene match: 7. The V gene's germline CDR1 is ENHRY and CDR2 SYGVKD. The CDR3 consists of 13 residues. For the CDR3, the DNA is TGTGCCACCGGCGACAGGGGGGGCACTGAAGCTTTCTTT. Protein: CATGDRGGTEAFF.